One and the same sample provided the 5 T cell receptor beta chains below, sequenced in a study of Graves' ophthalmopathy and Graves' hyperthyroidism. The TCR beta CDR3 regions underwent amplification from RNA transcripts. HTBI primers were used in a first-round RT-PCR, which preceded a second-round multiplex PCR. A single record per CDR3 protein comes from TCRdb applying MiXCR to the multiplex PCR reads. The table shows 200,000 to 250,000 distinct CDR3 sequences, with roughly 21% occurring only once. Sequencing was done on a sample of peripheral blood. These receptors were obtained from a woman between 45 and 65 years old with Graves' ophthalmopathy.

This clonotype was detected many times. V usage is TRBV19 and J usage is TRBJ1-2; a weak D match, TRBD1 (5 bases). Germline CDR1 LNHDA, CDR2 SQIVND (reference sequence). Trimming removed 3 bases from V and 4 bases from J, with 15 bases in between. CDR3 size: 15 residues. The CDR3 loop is CASSIGHREPYGYTF. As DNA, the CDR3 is TGTGCCAGTAGTATCGGACACCGTGAGCCCTATGGCTACACCTTC.

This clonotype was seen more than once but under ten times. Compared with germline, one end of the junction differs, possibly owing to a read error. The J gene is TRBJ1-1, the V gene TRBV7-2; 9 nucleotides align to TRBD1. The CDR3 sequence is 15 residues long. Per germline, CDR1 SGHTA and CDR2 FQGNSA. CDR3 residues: CVSSYQTGGITEAFF. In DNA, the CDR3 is TGTGTCAGCAGCTACCAGACAGGGGGGATAACTGAAGCTTTCTTT.

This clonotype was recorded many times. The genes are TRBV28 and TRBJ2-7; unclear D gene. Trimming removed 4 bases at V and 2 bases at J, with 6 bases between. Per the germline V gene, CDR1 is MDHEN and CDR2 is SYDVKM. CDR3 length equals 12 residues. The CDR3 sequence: CASSSNPYEQYF. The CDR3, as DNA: TGTGCCAGCAGTTCCAACCCCTACGAGCAGTACTTC.

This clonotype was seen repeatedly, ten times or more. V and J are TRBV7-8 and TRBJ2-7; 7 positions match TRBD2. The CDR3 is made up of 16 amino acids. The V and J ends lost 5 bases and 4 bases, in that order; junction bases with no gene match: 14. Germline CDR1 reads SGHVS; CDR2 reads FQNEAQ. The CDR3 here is CASSTTRLAAGYEQYF. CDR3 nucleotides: TGTGCCAGCAGCACTACGCGTCTAGCGGCGGGGTACGAGCAGTACTTC.

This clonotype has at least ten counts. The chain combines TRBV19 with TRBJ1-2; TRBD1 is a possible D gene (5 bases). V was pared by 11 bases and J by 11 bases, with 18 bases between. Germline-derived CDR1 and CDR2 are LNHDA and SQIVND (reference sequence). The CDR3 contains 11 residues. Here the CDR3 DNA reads TGTGCCCCTGGCGGAGTTAGGGGATACACCTTC. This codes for CAPGGVRGYTF.